This T cell receptor beta chain was captured in a study of blood T cell repertoires in COVID-19 (dated by TCRdb to the early 2020s). Study-wide context: Collaborator samples came from the United States, Italy and Spain and covered acute and convalescent phases of COVID-19. The material from the prospective study consisted of cDNA or gDNA derived from T cells, B-cell-depleted T cells, or PBMCs. Deeply sampled blood TCRbeta repertoires from subjects exposed to, actively infected with, or recovered from COVID-19 were included in the dataset. The repertoires were made available in a free public database intended to serve as a resource for research on the immune response to SARS-CoV-2. Samples came from the ongoing ImmuneRACE study (first 160 participants) plus 1,254 subjects from 6 global collaborators. A de-identified subject ID, COVID-19 status, age in years and sex were almost always included in the sample metadata. Where available, HLA class I and class II types were obtained from metadata supplied by the sample provider rather than from assay-based typing. Paper-wide results and their limitations: The amount of clinical and demographic metadata varied by source and participant and was provided uncurated.

About this clone: Its binding antigen is unknown. Base qualities were left out, and no much larger clone turns up one base away.

Samples from volunteer blood donors who had recovered from COVID-19 were contributed by a second Seattle source. Collaborating institutions collected whole blood in K2EDTA tubes following their own protocols. For TCRbeta analysis, collaborator samples were shipped as frozen whole blood, as isolated PBMCs, or as DNA extracted from either sample type. The immunoSEQ Assay, a bias-controlled multiplex PCR, was used to amplify TCRbeta CDR3 regions from genomic DNA. The source study handled its data this way. The number of nucleated cells in each sample was estimated from the amplification of reference gene primers within the assay. Sequence reads were collapsed and filtered to measure the absolute abundance of every unique TCRbeta CDR3 rearrangement. For each sample, productive Simpson clonality was calculated by taking the square root of Simpson's diversity index across productive rearrangements. TCRdb mirrors the immuneACCESS table, restricted to in-frame sequences. Some clones are absent from its copies; in checked studies, under half trace to an unresolved V gene, and the reason for the others is unknown. V and J calls and clone size are those listed in that table; D and trimming were worked out from the DNA. In this sample the table shows 200,000 to 300,000 clones, approximately 86% of which occur a single time. About 3% of the sample belongs to the ten largest clones.

The source material was peripheral blood. This sequence was found in a woman in her thirties who had recovered from COVID-19.

This receptor has the CDR3 CASRPGQDRRYSGNTIYF. The DNA is as follows: TGTGCCAGCAGGCCGGGACAGGACAGGCGATACTCTGGAAACACCATATATTTT. Recombination joined TRBV2 with TRBJ1-3, and TRBD1 aligns with 8 junction nucleotides. The CDR3 numbers 18 residues from cysteine through phenylalanine. Here the CDR3 DNA is all that survives: 54 bases in frame from base 1. Via the germline V gene, CDR1 is SNHLY and CDR2 FYNNEI. The germline V and J ends show losses of 6 bases and 0 bases respectively, and no gene match explains 13 bases of the junction.